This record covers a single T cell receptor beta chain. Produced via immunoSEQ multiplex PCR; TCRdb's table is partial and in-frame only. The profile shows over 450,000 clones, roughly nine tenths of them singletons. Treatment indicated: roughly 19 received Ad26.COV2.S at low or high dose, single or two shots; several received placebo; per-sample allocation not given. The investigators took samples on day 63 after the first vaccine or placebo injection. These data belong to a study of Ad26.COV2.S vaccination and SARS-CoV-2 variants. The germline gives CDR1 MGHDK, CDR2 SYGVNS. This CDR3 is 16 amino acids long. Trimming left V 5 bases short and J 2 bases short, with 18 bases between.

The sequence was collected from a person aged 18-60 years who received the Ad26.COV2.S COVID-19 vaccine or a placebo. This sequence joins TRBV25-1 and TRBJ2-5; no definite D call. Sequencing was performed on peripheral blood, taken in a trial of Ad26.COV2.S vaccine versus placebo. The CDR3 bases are TGTGCCAGCAGTCCGACACCTGAGTTCCAGCAAGAGACCCAGTACTTC. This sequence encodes CASSPTPEFQQETQYF.